What follows are 29 T cell receptor beta chains derived from one specimen sequenced in a study of blood T cell repertoires in COVID-19. Sequencing was performed with immunoSEQ multiplex PCR; in TCRdb, only in-frame clones are kept and a portion is missing. The sample has a few hundred thousand clones, about 80% seen once. Material: PBMCs or T cells enriched from blood (not recorded which). All receptors derive from a man in his forties or fifties who had recovered from COVID-19.

This clone was found a few times. The chain recombines TRBV6-1 with TRBJ2-3, with 9 bases matching TRBD2. Germline V gene sequence: CDR1 MNHNS, CDR2 SASEGT. The V segment lost 3 bases and the J segment 10 bases; nucleotides outside the gene matches: 14. The CDR3 extends over 16 amino acids. This CDR3 is CASSEGLAGPPRAQYF. Written as DNA, the CDR3 is TGTGCCAGCAGTGAGGGGCTAGCGGGGCCCCCAAGGGCGCAGTATTTT.

V usage is TRBV6-5 and J usage is TRBJ2-7; possibly TRBD2 for D (5 bases). Germline CDR1 is MNHEY and CDR2 is SVGAGI. The CDR3 covers 14 residues. Between the trimmed V and J ends, which lost 10 bases and 0 bases, there was a span of 16 bases. CDR3 coding DNA: TGTGCCACGCGTACGGACTTCAGCTCCTACGAGCAGTACTTC. Its translation is CATRTDFSSYEQYF.

The rearrangement links TRBV5-1 to TRBJ1-4; 7 nucleotides align to TRBD1. Germline-derived CDR1 and CDR2 are SGHRS and YFSETQ. CDR3 length equals 14 residues. V lost 3 bases and J lost 3; bases outside the gene matches: 2. CDR3 sequence: CASSSGQSNEKLFF. The CDR3 region has the DNA TGCGCCAGCAGCTCGGGACAGTCTAATGAAAAACTGTTTTTT.

The V and J genes are TRBV24-1 and TRBJ1-3; 10 nucleotides match TRBD1. The germline V gene encodes CDR1 KGHDR and CDR2 SFDVKD. The CDR3 runs to 22 residues. V lost 0 bases and J lost 4; bases outside the gene matches: 20. The CDR3 coding sequence is TGTGCCACCAGTGATTTGCACCGCGAGACAGGGGGCGCGGGTCTCTCGGGAAACACCATATATTTT. Protein product: CATSDLHRETGGAGLSGNTIYF.

The chain carries TRBV28 and TRBJ2-1; 14 bases line up with TRBD2. V dropped 5 bases and J dropped 3; count of bases not matched to a gene: 12. This CDR3 has 19 amino acids. Looked up from germline, CDR1 is MDHEN and CDR2 is SYDVKM. This CDR3 is CASSPLTSGRAPFYNEQFF. The CDR3 nucleotides are TGTGCCAGCAGTCCACTGACTAGCGGGAGGGCTCCCTTCTACAATGAGCAGTTCTTC.

The V gene is TRBV5-1, the J gene TRBJ2-3; D not certain. Germline V gene lookup returns CDR1 SGHRS and CDR2 YFSETQ. V lost 1 base, J lost 4 bases, and 4 bases lay in between. The CDR3 is 12 amino acids. CDR3 DNA: TGCGCCAGCAGCTTGCGGGCAGATACGCAGTATTTT. Translation: CASSLRADTQYF.

The V call is TRBV6-4, the J call TRBJ1-1, with TRBD1 as a possible D gene (6 bases). The CDR3 is 13 amino acids. CDR1 is MRHNA and CDR2 is SNTAGT in the germline V gene. V lost 5 bases to trimming and J lost 7 bases, with 14 bases between them. CDR3 protein: CASSRDKAGEAFF. Written as DNA, the CDR3 is TGTGCCAGCAGTCGGGACAAGGCTGGTGAAGCTTTCTTT.

This chain connects TRBV11-2 to TRBJ2-2; possibly TRBD2 for D (7 bases). V lost 4 bases to trimming and J lost 5 bases, with 14 bases between them. The CDR3 length is 15 residues. Per the germline V gene, CDR1 is SGHAT and CDR2 is FQNNGV. The CDR3 reads CASSYRGALTGELFF. CDR3 coding DNA: TGTGCCAGCAGCTACCGGGGGGCTCTAACCGGGGAGCTGTTTTTT. Full variable domain (missing parts from reference TRBV11-2 and TRBJ2-2): EAGVAQSPRYKIIEKRQSVAFWCNPISGHATLYWYQQILGQGPKLLIQFQNNGVVDDSQLPKDRFSAERLKGVDSTLKIQPAKLEDSAVYLCASSYRGALTGELFFGEGSRLTVL.

This chain links TRBV5-1 with TRBJ2-7, with 8 bases fitting TRBD2. Germline values: CDR1 SGHRS, CDR2 YFSETQ. The CDR3 spans 14 residues. Losses at the gene ends were 4 bases for V and 3 bases for J; bases not matched to a gene: 6. The CDR3: CASSAGGLDYEQYF. CDR3 nucleotides: TGCGCCAGCAGCGCGGGGGGCTTGGACTACGAGCAGTACTTC.

The chain employs TRBV5-6 and TRBJ1-2, with TRBD1 matching over 7 bases. This CDR3 comprises 14 residues. The germline gives CDR1 SGHDT, CDR2 YYEEEE. Trimming cost V 5 bases and J 8 bases; bases outside gene matches: 12. Written as DNA, the CDR3 is TGTGCCAGCAGATACCCGACAGGGTCTGCGGGCTACACCTTC. Amino acids: CASRYPTGSAGYTF.

In this sample, this clone turned up a few times. The chain couples TRBV11-2 to TRBJ1-5, with D possibly being TRBD1 (6 bases). Germline V gives CDR1 SGHAT, CDR2 FQNNGV. The V gene lost 9 bases and the J gene lost 3 bases, with 15 bases spanning the gap. The CDR3 runs to 14 residues. The chain's CDR3 is CASSQGQFNQPQHF. The CDR3 coding sequence is TGTGCCAGTTCTCAAGGACAGTTCAATCAGCCCCAGCATTTT. The full variable domain, in which reference TRBV11-2 and TRBJ1-5 provide the parts outside the CDR3, is EAGVAQSPRYKIIEKRQSVAFWCNPISGHATLYWYQQILGQGPKLLIQFQNNGVVDDSQLPKDRFSAERLKGVDSTLKIQPAKLEDSAVYLCASSQGQFNQPQHFGDGTRLSIL.

V and J are TRBV4-1 and TRBJ2-1; no reliable D call. In germline, CDR1 is MGHRA, CDR2 YSYEKL. Deletions cut 3 bases from V and 5 bases from J, with 8 bases between. There are 13 residues in the CDR3. The CDR3 is CASSQGPHNEQFF. CDR3 sequence (DNA): TGCGCCAGCAGCCAGGGCCCGCACAATGAGCAGTTCTTC.

This clone was detected only once. This chain links TRBV27 with TRBJ1-1, with 8 bases fitting TRBD1. Germline CDR1 MNHEY, CDR2 SMNVEV (reference sequence). The V and J ends lost 4 bases and 4 bases, in that order; junction bases with no gene match: 11. This CDR3 contains 16 residues. This CDR3 is CASSSTKSTGVTEAFF. In DNA form, the CDR3 reads TGTGCCAGCAGTTCCACCAAGTCGACAGGGGTCACTGAAGCTTTCTTT.

The table lists this clone with a count of one. CDR3 nucleotide sequence: TGTGCCAGCAGCAGTCCCCTACAGGCTAGCTCCTACAATGAGCAGTTCTTC. This codes for CASSSPLQASSYNEQFF. The rearrangement uses TRBV5-8 and TRBJ2-1; possible D gene TRBD1, 5 bases. Germline values: CDR1 SGHTS, CDR2 YDEGEE. This CDR3 has 17 residues. V was pared by 4 bases and J by 0 bases, with 17 bases between.

The V call is TRBV3-1 (or the pseudogene TRBV3-2), the J call TRBJ1-6, with 9 bases lining up with TRBD1. The germline CDR1 and CDR2 sequences are LGHDT and YNNKEL (reference sequence). The junction had 7 bases not matched to a gene; V was cut back by 4 bases and J by 6 bases. The CDR3 runs to 16 residues. CDR3 amino acids: CASSRRLGQGNSPLHF. CDR3 sequence (DNA): TGTGCCAGCAGCCGCCGCCTGGGACAGGGTAATTCACCCCTCCACTTT.

As DNA, the CDR3 is TGTGCCAGCAGCGTCGCGACTAGCTCTGGGAATACGCAGTATTTT. Translated: CASSVATSSGNTQYF. The chain has TRBV9 and TRBJ2-3; 7 bases match TRBD2. J lost 7 bases, V lost 2 bases, and 10 bases had no gene match. Germline CDR1 is SGDLS and CDR2 is YYNGEE. The CDR3 is 15 amino acids.

The V and J genes are TRBV29-1 and TRBJ1-4, with 8 bases identical to TRBD1. V was clipped by 4 bases and J by 8 bases; unmatched bases: 3. Germline loops: CDR1 SQVTM, CDR2 ANQGSEA. The length of the CDR3 is 12 residues. As DNA, the CDR3 is TGCAGCGTTGGGACAGGGTTCGAAAAACTGTTTTTT. Amino acids: CSVGTGFEKLFF.

The rearrangement links TRBV5-1 to TRBJ1-1, with a possible D match to TRBD1 (5 bases). Germline V gene lookup returns CDR1 SGHRS and CDR2 YFSETQ. Trimming cost V 2 bases and J 4 bases, with 18 bases left between them. CDR3 size: 16 residues. CDR3 residues: CASSLETATGGTEAFF. The CDR3 DNA sequence: TGCGCCAGCAGCTTAGAGACAGCGACCGGGGGCACTGAAGCTTTCTTT. Full variable domain (outside the CDR3, taken from reference TRBV5-1 and TRBJ1-1): KAGVTQTPRYLIKTRGQQVTLSCSPISGHRSVSWYQQTPGQGLQFLFEYFSETQRNKGNFPGRFSGRQFSNSRSEMNVSTLELGDSALYLCASSLETATGGTEAFFGQGTRLTVV.

The chain is built from TRBV12-3 or TRBV12-4 and TRBJ2-5; 7 nucleotides line up with TRBD2. With 6 bases clipped from V and 5 bases from J, the junction kept 0 bases outside the gene matches. This CDR3 has 11 residues. The CDR3 DNA follows: TGTGCCAGCAGGCGGGGGGAGACCCAGTACTTC. It specifies CASRRGETQYF.

Only one count was recorded for this clone. The V gene is TRBV27, the J gene TRBJ2-7; TRBD2 aligns across 9 bases. The germline V gene encodes CDR1 MNHEY and CDR2 SMNVEV (reference sequence). V dropped 3 bases and J dropped 3; count of bases not matched to a gene: 9. The CDR3 is 16 amino acids. Here the CDR3 reads CASSFAAGGLNYEQYF. Here the CDR3 DNA reads TGTGCCAGCAGTTTTGCGGCGGGAGGGTTAAACTACGAGCAGTACTTC.

This chain links TRBV25-1 with TRBJ1-2; TRBD1 matches at 8 bases. CDR1 MGHDK and CDR2 SYGVNS come from the germline V gene. After removal of 7 bases from V and 7 bases from J, the junction contained 11 bases not matched to a gene. There are 14 residues in the CDR3. CDR3 residues: CASNPGQAFSGYTF. The CDR3 DNA reads TGTGCCAGCAACCCGGGACAGGCTTTCTCTGGCTACACCTTC.

A single count supports this clone. This chain connects TRBV5-1 to TRBJ2-7, with 7 bases that match TRBD2. The CDR3 runs to 14 residues. Germline assignment: CDR1 SGHRS and CDR2 YFSETQ. Trimming removed 5 bases from V and 6 bases from J; junction bases left unmatched: 11. The CDR3 DNA is TGCGCCAGCAGGCGGGGGACCAGCTCGTCCGAGCAGTACTTC. Translating it yields CASRRGTSSSEQYF.

J is TRBJ1-4 and V is TRBV2; D is perhaps TRBD1 (5 bases). V gave up 7 bases and J gave up 0 bases, with 9 bases separating them. Germline V lookup: CDR1 SNHLY, CDR2 FYNNEI. The CDR3 spans 14 residues. The CDR3, as DNA: TGTGCCAGCAAAGACAGAACAACTAATGAAAAACTGTTTTTT. Translating it yields CASKDRTTNEKLFF.

The rearrangement joins TRBV9 to TRBJ2-2, with D unclear. CDR1 and CDR2 (germline): SGDLS, YYNGEE. Trimming removed 0 bases from V and 5 bases from J, with 17 bases in between. The CDR3 covers 17 residues. In DNA, the CDR3 is TGTGCCAGCAGCGTAGGGGCCGAAGCCCTAAGAACCGGGGAGCTGTTTTTT. It yields the protein CASSVGAEALRTGELFF.

This chain connects TRBV3-1 (or the pseudogene TRBV3-2) to TRBJ2-3, with 10 positions matching TRBD2. Germline trimming cut 1 base from V and 3 bases from J; bases unmatched to any gene: 7. The germline V gene has CDR1 LGHDT and CDR2 YNNKEL (reference sequence). The CDR3 length is 17 residues. The chain's CDR3 is CASSQATSGMRTDTQYF. The CDR3 nucleotides read TGTGCCAGCAGCCAAGCTACTAGCGGGATGAGGACAGATACGCAGTATTTT.

V gene TRBV7-2 combines with J gene TRBJ2-7; no definite D call. The CDR3 is 13 amino acids. Trimming took 0 bases from V and 1 from J, leaving 4 bases between them. The germline gives CDR1 SGHTA, CDR2 FQGNSA. The CDR3 sequence: CASSLAQSYEQYF. The CDR3 nucleotides are TGTGCCAGCAGCTTAGCGCAGTCCTACGAGCAGTACTTC.

This chain uses TRBV5-4 with TRBJ1-4, with 7 bases that match TRBD1. This CDR3 contains 15 residues. J gave up 2 bases and V 4 bases, and 5 bases lay outside the gene matches. Germline CDR1 and CDR2: SGHNT and YYREEE (reference sequence). The CDR3 spells CASSTRGGTNEKLFF. The DNA for the CDR3 is TGTGCCAGCAGCACCCGAGGGGGCACTAATGAAAAACTGTTTTTT. The complete variable domain, with remaining parts taken from reference TRBV5-4 and TRBJ1-4, reads ETGVTQSPTHLIKTRGQQVTLRCSSQSGHNTVSWYQQALGQGPQFIFQYYREEENGRGNFPPRFSGLQFPNYSSELNVNALELDDSALYLCASSTRGGTNEKLFFGSGTQLSVL.

The rearrangement links TRBV30 to TRBJ1-2; 10 bases fit TRBD1. Germline trimming cut 3 bases from V and 7 bases from J; bases unmatched to any gene: 14. CDR1 is GTSNPN, CDR2 SVGIG, per germline (reference sequence). The CDR3 length is 16 residues. The CDR3 sequence: CAWSPGDRGPWGGYTF. CDR3 nucleotides: TGTGCCTGGAGCCCTGGAGACAGGGGGCCTTGGGGTGGCTACACCTTC.

This chain links TRBV5-1 with TRBJ2-3; a possible D gene is TRBD1 (7 bases). Germline CDR1 is SGHRS and CDR2 is YFSETQ. CDR3 size: 15 residues. Trimming pared 2 bases from V and 0 bases from J, leaving 10 bases between. CDR3 nucleotide sequence: TGCGCCAGCAGCTTATCAGGGGGGAGCACAGATACGCAGTATTTT. Residues: CASSLSGGSTDTQYF.